This entry lists 5 T cell receptor beta chains sequenced from one sample in a study of untreated major depressive disorder. Regarding the study as a whole: TRBV05-01 (Vbeta 5.1) usage was higher in CD4+ T cells of depressed patients than controls.

These receptors lack a known antigen. TCRdb keeps only in-frame clones here, not all; method: immunoSEQ multiplex PCR. Counted here are about 19,000 clones, 92% occurring once; the ten biggest clones make up 0.5% to 0.65%. Sequenced sample: CD4+ T cells from PBMCs. Receptors originate from a woman between 40 and 50 years old with major depressive disorder.

This clone appeared once. This chain links TRBV13 with TRBJ2-7; 7 nucleotides line up with TRBD2. Trimming cost V 8 bases and J 2 bases; bases outside gene matches: 21. Germline assignment: CDR1 PRHDT and CDR2 FYEKMQ (reference sequence). The CDR3 has 18 residues. The CDR3 sequence: CASGRGAGPLPLPYEQYV. CDR3 DNA sequence: TGTGCCAGCGGGAGGGGCGCAGGGCCTCTCCCGCTGCCCTACGAGCAGTACGTC.

The chain joins TRBV7-2 to TRBJ1-3; 7 bases map to TRBD1. From germline, CDR1 is SGHTA and CDR2 FQGNSA. The CDR3 is made up of 16 amino acids. Trimming cost V 5 bases and J 11 bases; bases outside gene matches: 18. CDR3 in DNA: TGTGCCAGCAGCCCCCAGTTGGCAGGGGGAGGAAAGGCCATATATTTT. Its translation is CASSPQLAGGGKAIYF. Drawing the rest from reference TRBV7-2 and TRBJ1-3, the complete variable domain is GAGVSQSPSNKVTEKGKDVELRCDPISGHTALYWYRQSLGQGLEFLIYFQGNSAPDKSGLPSDRFSAERTGGSVSTLTIQRTQQEDSAVYLCASSPQLAGGGKAIYFGEGSWLTVV.

A few counts support this clone. The chain is built from TRBV4-1 and TRBJ2-7; tentatively, D is TRBD1 (5 bases). CDR3 length equals 17 residues. From germline, CDR1 is MGHRA and CDR2 YSYEKL. V gave up 5 bases and J gave up 3 bases, with 23 bases separating them. The CDR3 DNA follows: TGCGCCAGCAGCTTGGGGCCGCAGGTAATGGGGATCTACGAGCAGTACTTC. The encoded protein is CASSLGPQVMGIYEQYF.

The chain employs TRBV7-3 and TRBJ1-2; the D gene is possibly TRBD1 (5 bases). This CDR3 contains 13 residues. The germline V gene encodes CDR1 SGHTA and CDR2 FQGTGA. With 2 bases removed from V and 2 bases from J, the gap between germline ends came to 6 bases. CDR3 DNA: TGTGCCAGCAGCTTAGGGGGAAACTATGGCTACACCTTC. It specifies CASSLGGNYGYTF.

This clone was detected once. This chain connects TRBV12-5 to TRBJ2-1; D gene unclear. This CDR3 is built from 11 residues. Deletions cut 3 bases from V and 8 bases from J, with 5 bases between. The germline CDR1 and CDR2 sequences are LGHNT and FRNRAP. CDR3 protein: CASGLGDEQFF. CDR3 bases: TGTGCTAGTGGTTTAGGCGATGAGCAGTTCTTC.